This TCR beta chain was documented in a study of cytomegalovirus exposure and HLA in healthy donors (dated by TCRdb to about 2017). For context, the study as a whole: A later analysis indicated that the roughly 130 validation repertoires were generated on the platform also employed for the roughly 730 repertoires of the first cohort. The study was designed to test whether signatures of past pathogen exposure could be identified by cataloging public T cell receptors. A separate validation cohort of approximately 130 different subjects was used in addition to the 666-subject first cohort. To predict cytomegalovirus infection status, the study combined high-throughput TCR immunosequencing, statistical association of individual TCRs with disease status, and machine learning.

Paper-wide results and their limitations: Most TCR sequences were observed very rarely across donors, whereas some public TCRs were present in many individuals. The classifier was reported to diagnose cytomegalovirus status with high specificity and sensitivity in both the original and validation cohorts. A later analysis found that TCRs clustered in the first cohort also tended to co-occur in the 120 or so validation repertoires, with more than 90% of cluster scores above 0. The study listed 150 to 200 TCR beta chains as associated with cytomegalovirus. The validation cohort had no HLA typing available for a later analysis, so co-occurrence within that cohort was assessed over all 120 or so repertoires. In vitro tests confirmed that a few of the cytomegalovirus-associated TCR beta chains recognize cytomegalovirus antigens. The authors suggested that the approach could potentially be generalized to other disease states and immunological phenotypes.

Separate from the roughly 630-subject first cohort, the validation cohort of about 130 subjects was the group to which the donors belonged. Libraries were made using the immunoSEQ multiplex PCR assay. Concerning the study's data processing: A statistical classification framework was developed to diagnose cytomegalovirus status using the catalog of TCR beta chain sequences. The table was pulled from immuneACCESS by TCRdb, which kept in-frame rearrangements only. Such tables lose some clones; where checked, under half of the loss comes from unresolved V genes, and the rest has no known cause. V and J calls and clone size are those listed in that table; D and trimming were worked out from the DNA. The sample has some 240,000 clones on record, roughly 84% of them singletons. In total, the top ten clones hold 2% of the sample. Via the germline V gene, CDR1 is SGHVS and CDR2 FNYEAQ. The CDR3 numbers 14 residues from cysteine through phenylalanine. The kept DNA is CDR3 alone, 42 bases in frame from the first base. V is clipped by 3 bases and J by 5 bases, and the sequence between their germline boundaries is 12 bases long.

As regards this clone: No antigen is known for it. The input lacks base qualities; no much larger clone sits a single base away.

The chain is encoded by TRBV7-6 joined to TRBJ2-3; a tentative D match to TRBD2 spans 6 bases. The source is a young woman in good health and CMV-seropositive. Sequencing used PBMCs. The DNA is TGTGCCAGCAGCTTGGATCCAGCGGGAGATACGCAGTATTTT. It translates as CASSLDPAGDTQYF.